The 18 T cell receptor beta chains reported below all come from one sample, sequenced in a study of radiation and T cells in renal cell carcinoma. Data came from immunoSEQ multiplex PCR; TCRdb stores just in-frame clones and leaves some out. In the table there are tens of thousands of clones, approximately 83% of which are singletons. Time point here: baseline pretreatment blood. Stated treatment: 15 Gy SBRT to primary tumor, nephrectomy 4 weeks later. The sample in question was blood, obtained from a patient whose treatment included radiotherapy and nephrectomy. These receptors all come from a man aged 60 to 75 with renal cell carcinoma.

This clone was recorded only once. This chain uses TRBV4-1 with TRBJ2-7; 7 bases are shared with TRBD2. CDR1 is MGHRA and CDR2 is YSYEKL in the germline V gene. V trimming: 0 bases; J trimming: 5 bases; junction bases outside the gene matches: 10. The CDR3 totals 16 residues. The CDR3 coding sequence is TGCGCCAGCAGCCAAGAGGGAGGGAGGAAACACCACGAGCAGTACTTC. Translation: CASSQEGGRKHHEQYF.

This chain connects TRBV2 to TRBJ2-3; D could derive from TRBD1 or TRBD2 (6 bases each). This CDR3 has 15 residues. The V gene's germline CDR1 is SNHLY and CDR2 FYNNEI. V lost 4 bases and J 0 bases, leaving 11 bases between the germline ends. The CDR3 loop reads CASSGGGLSTDTQYF. CDR3 DNA sequence: TGTGCCAGCAGTGGTGGGGGGCTGAGCACAGATACGCAGTATTTT.

The rearrangement uses TRBV18 and TRBJ2-3; D gene unclear. V was cut by 3 bases and J by 2 bases, with 0 bases left in between. Germline V CDR1 and CDR2: KGHSH, LQKENI. There are 11 residues in the CDR3. CDR3 in DNA: TGTGCCAGCTCACCCACAGATACGCAGTATTTT. Protein sequence: CASSPTDTQYF.

V is TRBV6-1 and J is TRBJ2-1; D tentatively reads TRBD1 or TRBD2 (5 bases each). V lost 0 bases to trimming and J lost 1 base, with 7 bases between them. Germline CDR1 reads MNHNS; CDR2 reads SASEGT. This CDR3 has 15 amino acids. The chain's CDR3 is CASSEAWGSYNEQFF. CDR3 DNA: TGTGCCAGCAGTGAAGCTTGGGGGTCCTACAATGAGCAGTTCTTC.

The rearrangement links TRBV4-3 to TRBJ2-1; 8 bases line up with TRBD2. Germline assignment: CDR1 LGHNA and CDR2 YSLEER. Germline trimming cut 1 base from V and 2 bases from J; bases unmatched to any gene: 13. CDR3 length: 19 residues. This CDR3 is CASSQGVNWREEPYNEQFF. The CDR3 region has the DNA TGCGCCAGCAGCCAAGGGGTAAATTGGCGGGAGGAACCCTACAATGAGCAGTTCTTC.

V usage is TRBV5-1 and J usage is TRBJ2-2; 8 bases align to TRBD2. J gave up 3 bases and V 0 bases, and 4 bases lay outside the gene matches. The CDR3 consists of 16 residues. Germline CDR1 is SGHRS and CDR2 is YFSETQ. The DNA of the CDR3 is TGCGCCAGCAGCTTGGAAGGCGGGAGGTACACCGGGGAGCTGTTTTTT. It yields the protein CASSLEGGRYTGELFF.

The J gene is TRBJ2-5, the V gene TRBV20-1; no clear D gene. Looked up from germline, CDR1 is DFQATT and CDR2 is SNEGSKA (reference sequence). This CDR3 has 10 amino acids. The V end was cut by 3 bases, the J end by 5 bases, with 4 bases between. The CDR3: CSASYETQYF. CDR3 in DNA: TGCAGTGCTAGCTATGAGACCCAGTACTTC.

This clone appeared a single time. This chain joins TRBV4-1 and TRBJ2-3, with D possibly matching TRBD1 (6 bases). The CDR3 is 15 residues long. The germline V and J ends were trimmed by 0 bases and 6 bases, with 13 bases remaining between them. Germline CDR1 and CDR2: MGHRA and YSYEKL. The CDR3 nucleotides read TGCGCCAGCAGCCAAGAATACAGGGCCCACGATACGCAGTATTTT. Encoded protein: CASSQEYRAHDTQYF.

V is TRBV14 and J is TRBJ2-5; TRBD1 matches at 7 bases. V lost 1 base and J lost 5; bases outside the gene matches: 7. Per the germline V gene, CDR1 is SGHDN and CDR2 is FVKESK. The CDR3 covers 15 residues. The DNA for the CDR3 is TGTGCCAGCAGCCAAGTAGACAGGGCTCCTGAGACCCAGTACTTC. This gives the protein CASSQVDRAPETQYF.

V is TRBV28 and J is TRBJ1-1, with D perhaps TRBD1 (6 bases). Germline lookup yields CDR1 MDHEN and CDR2 SYDVKM. The CDR3 is 14 amino acids. V lost 5 bases, J lost 2 bases, and 12 bases lay in between. CDR3 coding DNA: TGTGCCAGCAGTCCCTGGACAGAAAACACTGAAGCTTTCTTT. As protein: CASSPWTENTEAFF.

J is TRBJ2-7 and V is TRBV2, with a possible D match to TRBD2 (6 bases). Germline V lookup: CDR1 SNHLY, CDR2 FYNNEI. The CDR3 runs 14 residues. Trimming took off 0 bases at V and 3 bases at J, with 9 bases between the two ends. The CDR3 DNA sequence: TGTGCCAGCAGTGAAGCGCTGACTAGCTACGAGCAGTACTTC. This gives the protein CASSEALTSYEQYF. The whole variable domain, filled in from reference TRBV2 and TRBJ2-7, reads EPEVTQTPSHQVTQMGQEVILRCVPISNHLYFYWYRQILGQKVEFLVSFYNNEISEKSEIFDDQFSVERPDGSNFTLKIRSTKLEDSAMYFCASSEALTSYEQYFGPGTRLTVT.

The chain combines TRBV6-5 with TRBJ1-2, with D perhaps matching TRBD1 (5 bases). Trimming removed 4 bases from V and 6 bases from J, with 12 bases in between. The CDR3 runs 13 residues. CDR1 is MNHEY and CDR2 is SVGAGI in the germline V gene. The CDR3 here is CASSLDTADGYTF. CDR3 coding DNA: TGTGCCAGCAGTTTGGACACGGCGGATGGCTACACCTTC.

V gene TRBV4-1 combines with J gene TRBJ2-3; D possibly corresponds to TRBD1 (6 bases). Trimming removed 0 bases at V and 3 bases at J, with 16 bases between. This CDR3 is built from 17 residues. From germline, CDR1 is MGHRA and CDR2 YSYEKL. This chain's CDR3 is CASSQEKTGIATDTQYF. DNA of the CDR3: TGCGCCAGCAGCCAAGAGAAAACAGGGATCGCTACAGATACGCAGTATTTT.

This sequence joins TRBV2 and TRBJ2-5, with TRBD1 as a possible D gene (5 bases). The ends were cut back, 6 bases at V and 5 bases at J, with 13 bases in the middle. The CDR3 extends over 13 amino acids. Germline V gives CDR1 SNHLY, CDR2 FYNNEI. As DNA, the CDR3 is TGTGCCAGCAGCAAAGCAGGGTGGGAGACCCAGTACTTC. Amino acids: CASSKAGWETQYF.

The chain uses TRBV6-1 and TRBJ2-1; 8 nucleotides match TRBD2. The CDR3 spans 15 residues. The trim removed 7 bases at V and 7 bases at J, leaving 12 bases unmatched. CDR1 and CDR2 from the germline V gene are MNHNS and SASEGT. The CDR3 sequence is CASTLWGLEKNEQFF. As DNA, the CDR3 is TGTGCCAGCACCCTATGGGGACTAGAGAAGAATGAGCAGTTCTTC.

This clone appeared a single time. V gene TRBV10-3 combines with J gene TRBJ1-5; 8 positions agree with TRBD1. With V trimmed by 11 bases and J by 5 bases, 8 bases remained unmatched. Germline values: CDR1 ENHRY, CDR2 SYGVKD. The CDR3 loop spans 13 amino acids. CDR3 sequence: CAAGQGPYQPQHF. The CDR3 nucleotides are TGTGCCGCCGGACAGGGCCCCTATCAGCCCCAGCATTTT.

The V gene is TRBV11-2, the J gene TRBJ2-7, with TRBD1 as a possible D gene (6 bases). The germline V and J ends were trimmed by 0 bases and 9 bases, with 12 bases remaining between them. Germline-derived CDR1 and CDR2 are SGHAT and FQNNGV. The CDR3 is 13 residues long. The CDR3 nucleotides are TGTGCCAGCAGCTTAGATAAGATGACAGGGCAGTACTTC. Protein sequence: CASSLDKMTGQYF.

Written as DNA, the CDR3 is TGTGCCAGCAGCTTAAATTCCGGTGGGGGAAACAGGGTAGAGCAGTTCTTC. Its protein is CASSLNSGGGNRVEQFF. The chain recombines TRBV7-9 with TRBJ2-1; D may be TRBD1 (6 bases). CDR1 and CDR2 (germline): SEHNR, FQNEAQ (reference sequence). The germline V and J ends were trimmed by 2 bases and 10 bases, with 24 bases remaining between them. The CDR3 is 17 amino acids.